The 27 T cell receptor beta chains presented below share a single source sample, sequenced in a study of T cell responses to AZD1222 COVID-19 vaccine. Data came from immunoSEQ multiplex PCR; TCRdb stores just in-frame clones and leaves some out. Among approximately 80,000 clones listed, under 95% were seen once. The material was peripheral blood, obtained 28 days after the second AZD1222 dose. These receptors were taken from an adult who received the AZD1222 COVID-19 vaccine.

The gene calls are TRBV5-1 and TRBJ1-1; no definite D call. This CDR3 is built from 14 residues. V lost 1 base and J lost 0, with 7 bases in between. Germline CDR1 reads SGHRS; CDR2 reads YFSETQ. CDR3 in DNA: TGCGCCAGCAGCTTGTCCACAGTGAACACTGAAGCTTTCTTT. It encodes CASSLSTVNTEAFF. Drawing the rest from reference TRBV5-1 and TRBJ1-1, the complete variable domain is KAGVTQTPRYLIKTRGQQVTLSCSPISGHRSVSWYQQTPGQGLQFLFEYFSETQRNKGNFPGRFSGRQFSNSRSEMNVSTLELGDSALYLCASSLSTVNTEAFFGQGTRLTVV.

J is TRBJ2-2 and V is TRBV5-4; D remains ambiguous. Germline V lookup: CDR1 SGHNT, CDR2 YYREEE (reference sequence). CDR3 size: 15 residues. Deletions cut 1 base from V and 4 bases from J, with 11 bases between. CDR3 sequence (DNA): TGTGCCAGCAGCTTGACGGCCTCGGTCACCGGGGAGCTGTTTTTT. Translation: CASSLTASVTGELFF. The full variable domain, its missing parts supplied by reference TRBV5-4 and TRBJ2-2, is ETGVTQSPTHLIKTRGQQVTLRCSSQSGHNTVSWYQQALGQGPQFIFQYYREEENGRGNFPPRFSGLQFPNYSSELNVNALELDDSALYLCASSLTASVTGELFFGEGSRLTVL.

The chain uses TRBV5-1 and TRBJ2-1, with TRBD2 matching over 8 bases. The germline V gene has CDR1 SGHRS and CDR2 YFSETQ. The CDR3 contains 16 residues. Losses at the gene ends were 1 base for V and 1 base for J; bases not matched to a gene: 4. The CDR3 nucleotides read TGCGCCAGCAGCTTGCGTCAGCGGGAGTCCTACAATGAGCAGTTCTTC. It codes for CASSLRQRESYNEQFF.

V usage is TRBV27 and J usage is TRBJ2-1; D remains ambiguous. The V gene's germline CDR1 is MNHEY and CDR2 SMNVEV (reference sequence). The CDR3 length is 13 residues. V lost 8 bases to trimming and J lost 1 base, with 9 bases between them. CDR3 nucleotides: TGTGCCAGCGCGTCGACTTCCTACAATGAGCAGTTCTTC. The encoded protein is CASASTSYNEQFF.

The chain links TRBV7-9 to TRBJ1-1; D may be TRBD1 (6 bases). The length of the CDR3 is 14 residues. CDR1 SEHNR and CDR2 FQNEAQ come from the germline V gene (reference sequence). V was clipped by 4 bases and J by 5 bases, with 14 bases between them. The CDR3 region is CASSYDPGATEAFF. The CDR3 coding sequence is TGTGCCAGCAGCTACGACCCGGGGGCGACTGAAGCTTTCTTT.

V and J are TRBV21-1 and TRBJ1-3; TRBD1 reflects the table's D call only, with no check against the DNA. TRBV21-1 is deemed a pseudogene. The CDR3 length is 16 residues. CDR3 coding DNA: TGTGCCAGCAGCATCGACGGGACAGGGTGTGGAAACACCATATATTTT. Amino acids: CASSIDGTGCGNTIYF.

CDR3 DNA sequence: TGTGCCAGCAGTCGACTAGCGGGAGGAACCTACGAGCAGTACTTC. Protein: CASSRLAGGTYEQYF. J is TRBJ2-7 and V is TRBV6-2 or TRBV6-3; 13 bases align to TRBD2. Germline trimming cut 5 bases from V and 2 bases from J; bases unmatched to any gene: 3. The CDR3 is 15 amino acids. Germline CDR1 reads MNHEY; CDR2 reads SVGEGT.

The rearrangement joins TRBV25-1 to TRBJ1-1; TRBD1 is a possible D gene (6 bases). Germline V gives CDR1 MGHDK, CDR2 SYGVNS. The CDR3 is 17 amino acids. V was clipped by 1 base and J by 4 bases, with 19 bases between them. The CDR3: CASSELGMGGEGTEAFF. The CDR3 DNA sequence: TGTGCCAGCAGTGAATTGGGGATGGGGGGCGAGGGCACTGAAGCTTTCTTT.

The J gene is TRBJ1-1, the V gene TRBV18; 8 bases are a match to TRBD1. Germline trimming cut 3 bases from V and 2 bases from J; bases unmatched to any gene: 5. Germline lookup yields CDR1 KGHSH and CDR2 LQKENI. The CDR3 is made up of 15 amino acids. The CDR3 loop is CASSPRDRTNTEAFF. CDR3 nucleotide sequence: TGTGCCAGCTCACCCCGGGACAGGACAAACACTGAAGCTTTCTTT. Supplemented by reference TRBV18 and TRBJ1-1, the full variable domain reads NAGVMQNPRHLVRRRGQEARLRCSPMKGHSHVYWYRQLPEEGLKFMVYLQKENIIDESGMPKERFSAEFPKEGPSILRIQQVVRGDSAAYFCASSPRDRTNTEAFFGQGTRLTVV.

The CDR3 bases are TGTGCCAGCAGCTTTGACAGCTATGGCTACACCTTC. This gives the protein CASSFDSYGYTF. The chain joins TRBV7-9 to TRBJ1-2; D might be TRBD1 (5 bases). With 3 bases removed from V and 4 bases from J, the gap between germline ends came to 6 bases. Per germline, CDR1 SEHNR and CDR2 FQNEAQ (reference sequence). The CDR3 extends over 12 amino acids.

The genes are TRBV28 and TRBJ2-3; D possibly corresponds to TRBD2 (6 bases). Per the germline V gene, CDR1 is MDHEN and CDR2 is SYDVKM. This CDR3 is built from 14 residues. V was shortened by 4 bases and J by 2 bases, with 10 bases between the two germline ends. The CDR3 loop reads CASSSGLFTDTQYF. In nucleotides, the CDR3 is TGTGCCAGCAGTTCGGGACTTTTCACAGATACGCAGTATTTT.

The V call is TRBV7-8, the J call TRBJ2-1; D unclear. Germline CDR1 and CDR2: SGHVS and FQNEAQ. The CDR3 totals 11 residues. V was clipped by 1 base and J by 7 bases, with 2 bases between them. The DNA for the CDR3 is TGTGCCAGCAGCTTAGTTAATGAGCAGTTCTTC. This encodes CASSLVNEQFF.

As DNA, the CDR3 is TGTGCCAGCAGTTACTACTCCGGTTGGGCAAATGAGCAGTTCTTC. Translated: CASSYYSGWANEQFF. The gene calls are TRBV6-2 or TRBV6-3 and TRBJ2-1; D remains ambiguous. CDR1 MNHEY and CDR2 SVGEGT come from the germline V gene. The CDR3 is 15 amino acids. The ends were cut back, 1 base at V and 7 bases at J, with 14 bases in the middle.

The table lists this clone with a count of one. The chain has TRBV6-5 and TRBJ1-2, with D unclear. CDR1 and CDR2 (germline): MNHEY, SVGAGI. V gave up 6 bases and J gave up 4 bases, with 15 bases separating them. The CDR3 has 14 residues. CDR3 DNA: TGTGCCAGCAGCGCACGGGAGGCTCCCTATGGCTACACCTTC. Protein product: CASSAREAPYGYTF.

This chain joins TRBV24-1 and TRBJ2-2, with D unresolved. Deletions cut 0 bases from V and 7 bases from J, with 14 bases between. The CDR3 sequence is 16 residues long. CDR1 and CDR2 (germline): KGHDR, SFDVKD. CDR3 sequence reads: CATSDLTLTGGGELFF. The CDR3 DNA reads TGTGCCACCAGTGATTTGACACTTACCGGTGGCGGGGAGCTGTTTTTT.

The J gene is TRBJ1-1, the V gene TRBV27; D not certain. The CDR3 length is 15 residues. V lost 1 base and J 4 bases, leaving 13 bases between the germline ends. The germline CDR1 and CDR2 sequences are MNHEY and SMNVEV (reference sequence). For the CDR3, the DNA is TGTGCCAGCAGTTTATTATCGGCAGTTGGCACTGAAGCTTTCTTT. Protein: CASSLLSAVGTEAFF.

This chain links TRBV20-1 with TRBJ2-2; the match to TRBD1 covers 7 bases. The CDR3 covers 15 residues. Germline V gives CDR1 DFQATT, CDR2 SNEGSKA (reference sequence). The trim removed 3 bases at V and 6 bases at J, leaving 10 bases unmatched. DNA of the CDR3: TGCAGTGCTAGTCGACAGGGAAAGGTCTCCGGGGAGCTGTTTTTT. Its translation is CSASRQGKVSGELFF.

This clone was seen more than once but under ten times. This sequence joins TRBV5-1 and TRBJ2-3, with D hard to call. The CDR3 is 14 residues long. Germline V lookup: CDR1 SGHRS, CDR2 YFSETQ. The ends were cut back, 6 bases at V and 2 bases at J, with 13 bases in the middle. The CDR3 spells CASKTQQNTDTQYF. As DNA, the CDR3 is TGCGCCAGCAAGACCCAGCAGAACACAGATACGCAGTATTTT.

CDR3 bases: TGTGCCAGCAGCCGTGCCTACGAGCAGTACTTC. It codes for CASSRAYEQYF. The V call is TRBV3-1 (or the pseudogene TRBV3-2), the J call TRBJ2-7; no reliable D call. The CDR3 spans 11 residues. The germline CDR1 and CDR2 sequences are LGHDT and YNNKEL (reference sequence). Trimming took 4 bases from V and 2 from J, leaving 3 bases between them.

The chain joins TRBV5-4 to TRBJ1-3; D not resolved. The V gene's germline CDR1 is SGHNT and CDR2 YYREEE (reference sequence). Deletions cut 0 bases from V and 4 bases from J, with 11 bases between. The CDR3 has 15 amino acids. The DNA of the CDR3 is TGTGCCAGCAGCTTGGGTACTGCCCAAGGAAACACCATATATTTT. Translation: CASSLGTAQGNTIYF.

The V gene is TRBV18, the J gene TRBJ2-3, with 10 bases lining up with TRBD1. This CDR3 contains 14 residues. The germline CDR1 and CDR2 sequences are KGHSH and LQKENI. The ends lost 3 bases at V and 3 bases at J; junction bases unmatched: 0. The DNA for the CDR3 is TGTGCCAGCTCACCGGGACAGGGGACAGATACGCAGTATTTT. This translates into CASSPGQGTDTQYF.

The chain recombines TRBV4-1 with TRBJ1-2; D is unclear. With 1 base removed from V and 5 bases from J, the gap between germline ends came to 11 bases. The germline V gene encodes CDR1 MGHRA and CDR2 YSYEKL. This CDR3 region has 14 residues. DNA for the CDR3: TGCGCCAGCAGCCAAGTTGGGAGTCATTATGGCTACACCTTC. It codes for CASSQVGSHYGYTF.

The J gene is TRBJ2-5, the V gene TRBV13; TRBD2 aligns across 10 bases. Looked up from germline, CDR1 is PRHDT and CDR2 is FYEKMQ (reference sequence). V gave up 5 bases and J gave up 1 base; unmatched junction bases: 4. The CDR3 is 15 residues long. The CDR3 nucleotides are TGTGCCAGCAGCACCGGACTAGCGGTCCAAGAGACCCAGTACTTC. Translating it yields CASSTGLAVQETQYF.

This sequence joins TRBV15 and TRBJ1-4; D is possibly TRBD1 (6 bases). CDR3 length equals 19 residues. V was clipped by 3 bases and J by 0 bases, with 20 bases between them. The germline V gene has CDR1 LNHNV and CDR2 YYDKDF (reference sequence). CDR3 in amino acids: CATSSEQGPQSATNEKLFF. In DNA form, the CDR3 reads TGTGCCACCAGCAGCGAGCAGGGGCCCCAAAGTGCAACTAATGAAAAACTGTTTTTT.

The rearrangement uses TRBV5-5 and TRBJ2-7, with 8 positions matching TRBD1. The germline V gene encodes CDR1 SGHKS and CDR2 YYEKEE (reference sequence). There are 14 residues in the CDR3. The V and J ends lost 1 base and 3 bases, in that order; junction bases with no gene match: 3. CDR3 DNA sequence: TGTGCCAGCAGCTTGCGGACAGGGAACTACGAGCAGTACTTC. Encoded protein: CASSLRTGNYEQYF.

The chain has TRBV9 and TRBJ1-2; tentatively, D is TRBD1 (6 bases). Germline lookup yields CDR1 SGDLS and CDR2 YYNGEE. This CDR3 is 14 amino acids long. V was trimmed by 4 bases and J by 4 bases, leaving 14 bases between them. The CDR3 region is CASSPRQALYGYTF. The CDR3 DNA is TGTGCCAGCAGCCCCCGACAGGCCCTCTATGGCTACACCTTC.

The chain recombines TRBV7-2 with TRBJ2-1; TRBD2 agrees at 10 bases. Germline-derived CDR1 and CDR2 are SGHTA and FQGNSA. V was pared by 1 base and J by 3 bases, with 6 bases of the junction left unmatched. The CDR3 sequence is 17 residues long. The CDR3 region is CASSLVPSGSFYNEQFF. CDR3 sequence (DNA): TGTGCCAGCAGCTTAGTGCCTAGCGGGAGTTTCTACAATGAGCAGTTCTTC.